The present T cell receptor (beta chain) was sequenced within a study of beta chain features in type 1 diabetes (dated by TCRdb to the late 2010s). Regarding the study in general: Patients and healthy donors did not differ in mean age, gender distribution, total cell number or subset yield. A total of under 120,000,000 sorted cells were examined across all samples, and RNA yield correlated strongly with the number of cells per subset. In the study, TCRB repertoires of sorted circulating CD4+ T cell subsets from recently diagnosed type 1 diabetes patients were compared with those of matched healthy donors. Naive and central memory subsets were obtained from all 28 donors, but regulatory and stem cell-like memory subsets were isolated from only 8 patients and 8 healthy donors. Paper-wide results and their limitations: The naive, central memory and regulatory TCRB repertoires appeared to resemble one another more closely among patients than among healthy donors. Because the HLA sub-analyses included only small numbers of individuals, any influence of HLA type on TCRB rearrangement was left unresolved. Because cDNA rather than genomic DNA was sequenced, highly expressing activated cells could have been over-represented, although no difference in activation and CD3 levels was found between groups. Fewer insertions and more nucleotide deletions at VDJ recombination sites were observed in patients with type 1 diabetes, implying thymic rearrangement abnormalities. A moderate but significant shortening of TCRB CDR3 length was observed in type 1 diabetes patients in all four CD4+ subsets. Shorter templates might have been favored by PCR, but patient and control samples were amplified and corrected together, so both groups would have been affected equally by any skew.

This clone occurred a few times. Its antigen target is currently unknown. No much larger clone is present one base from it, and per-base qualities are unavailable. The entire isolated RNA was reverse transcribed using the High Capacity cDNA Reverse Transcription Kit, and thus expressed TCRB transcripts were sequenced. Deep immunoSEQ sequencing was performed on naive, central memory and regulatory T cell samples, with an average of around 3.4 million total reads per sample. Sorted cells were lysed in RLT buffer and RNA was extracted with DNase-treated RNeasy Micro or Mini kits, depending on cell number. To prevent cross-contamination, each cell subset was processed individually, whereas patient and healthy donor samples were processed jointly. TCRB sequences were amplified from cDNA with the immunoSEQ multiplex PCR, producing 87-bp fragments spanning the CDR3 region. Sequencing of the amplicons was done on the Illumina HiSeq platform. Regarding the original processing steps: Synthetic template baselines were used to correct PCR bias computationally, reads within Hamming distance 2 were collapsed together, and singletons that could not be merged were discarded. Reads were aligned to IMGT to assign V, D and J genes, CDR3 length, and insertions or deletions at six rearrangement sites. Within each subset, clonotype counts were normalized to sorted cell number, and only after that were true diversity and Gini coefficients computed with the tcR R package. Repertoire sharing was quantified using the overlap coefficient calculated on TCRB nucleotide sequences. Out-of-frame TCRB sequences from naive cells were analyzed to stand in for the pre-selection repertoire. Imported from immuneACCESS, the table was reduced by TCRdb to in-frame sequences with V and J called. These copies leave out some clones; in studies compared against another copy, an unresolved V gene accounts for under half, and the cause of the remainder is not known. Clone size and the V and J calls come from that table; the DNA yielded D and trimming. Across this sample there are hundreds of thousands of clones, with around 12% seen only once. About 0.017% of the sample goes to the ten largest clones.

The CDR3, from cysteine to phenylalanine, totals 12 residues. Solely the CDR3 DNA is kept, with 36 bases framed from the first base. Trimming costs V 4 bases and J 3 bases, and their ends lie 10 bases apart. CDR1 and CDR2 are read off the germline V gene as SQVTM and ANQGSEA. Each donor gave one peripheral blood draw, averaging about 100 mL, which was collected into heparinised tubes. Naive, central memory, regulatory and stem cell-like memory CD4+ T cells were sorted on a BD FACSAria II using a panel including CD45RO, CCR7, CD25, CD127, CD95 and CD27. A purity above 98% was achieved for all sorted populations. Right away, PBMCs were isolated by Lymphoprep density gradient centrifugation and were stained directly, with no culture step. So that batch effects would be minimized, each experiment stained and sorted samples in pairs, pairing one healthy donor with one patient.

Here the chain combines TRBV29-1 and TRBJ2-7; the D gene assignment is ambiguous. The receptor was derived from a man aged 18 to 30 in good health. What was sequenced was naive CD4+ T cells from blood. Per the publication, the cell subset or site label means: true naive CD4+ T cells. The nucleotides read TGCAGCGTTGCCGTCAGTTTCTACGAGCAGTACTTC. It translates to CSVAVSFYEQYF.